The TCR beta chain under discussion was sequenced for a study of identical twins. Germline CDR1 and CDR2: MDHEN and SYDVKM. Between the trimmed V and J ends, which lost 3 bases and 6 bases, there was a span of 15 bases. The CDR3 consists of 14 residues. This clonotype showed up just a few times. A universal primer site was incorporated via template switching, and the cDNA contained unique molecular identifiers. MiXCR, run by TCRdb on the 5' RACE reads, gives a single entry per CDR3 protein. This sample carries fewer than 650,000 distinct CDR3 sequences, roughly 7.1% of them seen once, and the ten largest clones take around 1.6%. The sample was also linked to a second study, of yellow fever vaccine responses in identical twins. That publication notes: Twins reportedly mounted vaccine T cell responses that seemed partly convergent, partly personalized.

The sample taken for sequencing was PBMCs. This chain joins TRBV28 and TRBJ2-7, with D perhaps TRBD1 (5 bases). The clonotype was recovered from a woman aged 18-29 years in good health. In DNA, the CDR3 is TGTGCCAGCAGTTTGGCCAGGGCCTTCGGCGAGCAGTACGTC. This sequence encodes CASSLARAFGEQYV.